This TCR beta chain was identified during a study of T cell changes during pregnancy in multiple sclerosis (dated by TCRdb to the late 2010s). For context, the study as a whole: The study examined how the T cell repertoire changed over the course of pregnancy in women with multiple sclerosis.

Concerning this clone itself: Its antigen remains undetermined. No much larger clonotype is one base removed from it; base qualities were not supplied.

Including cysteine and phenylalanine, the CDR3 has 15 amino acids. Only the CDR3 DNA is retained, 45 bases long and in frame from the first base. CDR1 SGHRS and CDR2 YFSETQ were looked up in the germline V gene. Trimming leaves V shorter by 5 bases and J shorter by 5 bases, with the junction holding 6 bases beyond the gene matches. Library construction relied on the immunoSEQ multiplex PCR assay. In TCRdb, the immuneACCESS table is reduced to in-frame sequences with V and J assigned. These tables do not hold every clone; where another copy was compared, an unresolved V gene accounts for under half, and the others remain unexplained. The table for this sample lists over 35,000 clones; roughly nine tenths of them were counted only once. Of the sample, roughly 1.2% falls within the top ten clones.

The sequence joins TRBV5-1 to TRBJ2-2, and TRBD2 aligns with 10 junction nucleotides. The sequences come from peripheral blood, collected before pregnancy. The receptor comes from a female donor with multiple sclerosis, enrolled in a pregnancy study. The DNA sequence is as follows: TGCGCCAGCAGTAAGGAAGCGGGAGGGACCGGGGAGCTGTTTTTT. This sequence encodes CASSKEAGGTGELFF.